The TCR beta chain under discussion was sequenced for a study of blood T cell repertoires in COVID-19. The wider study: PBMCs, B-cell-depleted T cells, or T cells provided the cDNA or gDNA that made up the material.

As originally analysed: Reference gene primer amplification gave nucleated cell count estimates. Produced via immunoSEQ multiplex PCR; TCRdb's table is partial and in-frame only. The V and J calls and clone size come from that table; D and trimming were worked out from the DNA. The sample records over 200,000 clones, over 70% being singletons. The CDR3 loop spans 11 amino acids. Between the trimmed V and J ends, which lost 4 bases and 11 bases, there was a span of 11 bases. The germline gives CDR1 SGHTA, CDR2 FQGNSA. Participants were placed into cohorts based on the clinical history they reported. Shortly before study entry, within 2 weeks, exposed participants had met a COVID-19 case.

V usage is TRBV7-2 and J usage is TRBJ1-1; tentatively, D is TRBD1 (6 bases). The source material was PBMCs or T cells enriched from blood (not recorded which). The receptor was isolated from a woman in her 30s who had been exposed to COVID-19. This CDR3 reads CASSYRVGAFF. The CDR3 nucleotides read TGTGCCAGCAGCTACAGGGTGGGGGCTTTCTTT.